This T cell receptor (beta chain) was sequenced for a study of T cells in Graves' hyperthyroidism and ophthalmopathy. Study outcomes and limitations: Most expanded thyroid clonotypes above 0.001 recurred in blood.

In the case of this clonotype: The antigen is not known.

Germline V gene data show CDR1 as SGHTA and CDR2 as FQGTGA. The CDR3 has 16 residues. V shed 1 base and J 4 bases; nucleotides not matched to a gene: 7. Template material for amplifying TCR beta CDR3 regions consisted of RNA transcripts. The TCR CDR3 was amplified in a first-round RT-PCR using the HTBI primer set. TCRdb called the multiplex PCR reads again in MiXCR, with one record for every CDR3 protein. This table has roughly 500,000 distinct CDR3 sequences, 22% appearing once. The specimen was blood. This chain uses TRBV7-3 with TRBJ2-1, with 7 positions matching TRBD2. This clonotype was sampled from a woman aged 65 to 85 with Graves' ophthalmopathy. The CDR3 DNA follows: TGTGCCAGCAGCTTAAAGTCTAGCGGAAAGTACAATGAGCAGTTCTTC. Its translation: CASSLKSSGKYNEQFF.